These 8 T cell receptor beta chains share one sample of origin, sequenced in a study of CD8 T cells in Susac syndrome. With random hexamers, roughly 0.45 to 1 ug RNA was reverse transcribed. TCRdb reprocessed the immunoSEQ multiplex PCR reads via MiXCR and lists one record per CDR3 protein. This sample yields hundreds of thousands of distinct CDR3 sequences, of which 95% to 97% are seen a single time; about 0.1% belongs to the top ten. Specimen: CD4+ T cells from PBMCs. The source of these receptors is a human donor with Susac syndrome.

The genes are TRBV6-1 and TRBJ2-2; D ambiguous. CDR3 length equals 17 residues. CDR1 MNHNS and CDR2 SASEGT come from the germline V gene. V was pared by 1 base and J by 4 bases, with 16 bases between. In DNA, the CDR3 is TGTGCCAGCAGTGAAGAGAAACCCGGCCCGTTCACCGGGGAGCTGTTTTTT. It encodes CASSEEKPGPFTGELFF.

V usage is TRBV29-1 and J usage is TRBJ1-2; 7 bases are a match to TRBD1. From germline, CDR1 is SQVTM and CDR2 ANQGSEA. The CDR3 is 12 amino acids. Germline trimming cut 3 bases from V and 10 bases from J; bases unmatched to any gene: 8. Here the CDR3 reads CSVDDRALLYTF. DNA of the CDR3: TGCAGCGTTGATGACAGGGCCCTCCTCTACACCTTC.

The rearrangement links TRBV6-2 or TRBV6-3 to TRBJ1-1; D unresolved. Germline V CDR1 and CDR2: MNHEY, SVGEGT. The CDR3 has 14 amino acids. V was clipped by 6 bases and J by 1 base, with 12 bases between them. The CDR3 reads CASSCQNRNTEAFF. Written as DNA, the CDR3 is TGTGCCAGCAGCTGCCAAAACAGGAACACTGAAGCTTTCTTT.

The genes are TRBV13 and TRBJ2-1; TRBD2 matches at 8 bases. This CDR3 is built from 18 residues. Germline V CDR1 and CDR2: PRHDT, FYEKMQ (reference sequence). V dropped 4 bases and J dropped 6; count of bases not matched to a gene: 17. CDR3 in DNA: TGTGCCAGCAGCTCTCCCAGTGTCGGGACTAGGACACCCAATGAGCAGTTCTTC. This gives the protein CASSSPSVGTRTPNEQFF.

This clonotype was recorded once. This chain uses TRBV7-9 with TRBJ1-5; D is undetermined. The CDR3 is 13 residues long. The V end lost 5 bases, the J end lost 6 bases, and 11 bases lay between the germline ends. Germline CDR1 and CDR2: SEHNR and FQNEAQ (reference sequence). CDR3 DNA sequence: TGTGCCAGCAGCATCCGGGCGGGTCAGCCCCAGCATTTT. Protein: CASSIRAGQPQHF.

This chain connects TRBV4-1 to TRBJ2-7; D call uncertain. V gave up 1 base and J gave up 1 base, with 11 bases separating them. The CDR3 consists of 15 residues. Germline lookup yields CDR1 MGHRA and CDR2 YSYEKL. Written as DNA, the CDR3 is TGCGCCAGCAGCCAAGGGGAAGGGCCGTCCTACGAGCAGTACTTC. Translated, it gives CASSQGEGPSYEQYF.

CDR3 loop: CSAPTSGSPRDTQYF. CDR3 DNA sequence: TGCAGTGCCCCAACTAGCGGGAGCCCCCGAGATACGCAGTATTTT. V is TRBV20-1 and J is TRBJ2-3; 11 bases agree with TRBD2. V shed 6 bases and J 5 bases; nucleotides not matched to a gene: 10. Germline CDR1 DFQATT, CDR2 SNEGSKA (reference sequence). The CDR3 extends over 15 amino acids.

This chain joins TRBV18 and TRBJ2-5; possible D gene TRBD2, 5 bases. The CDR3 has 14 residues. V gave up 3 bases and J gave up 5 bases, with 13 bases separating them. In germline, CDR1 is KGHSH, CDR2 LQKENI. CDR3 in DNA: TGTGCCAGCTCACCGGGAGACCGCGGGGAGACCCAGTACTTC. As protein: CASSPGDRGETQYF.